This entry concerns a single TCR beta chain. What antigen it recognizes has not been identified. Per-base qualities were not stored, and no clone one base away is much larger. Counted from cysteine to phenylalanine, this CDR3 has 15 amino acids. Kept here is only the CDR3 DNA, which spans 45 bases and is read in frame from base 1. For CDR1 and CDR2, the germline V gene lists MNHEY and SVGAGI. The V and J ends are trimmed by 7 bases and 2 bases, leaving 16 bases between them. The data originate from a study of control samples from healthy donors and cancer patients (dated by TCRdb to 2018 to 2020). Libraries came from the immunoSEQ multiplex PCR assay. TCRdb obtained this table from immuneACCESS and retained in-frame rearrangements with V and J assigned. These tables miss some clones; where compared with another copy, unresolved V genes account for less than half of the shortfall, and the remainder is unexplained. Across this sample there are about 86,000 clones, with about 89% seen only once. 9% to 10% of the sample is taken by the ten largest.

The V gene is TRBV6-5 and the J gene is TRBJ2-3; no D segment can be confidently identified. Sample: PBMCs. This clonotype was sampled from a woman between 50 and 59 years old with colorectal cancer. CDR3 protein: CASTRKADSTDTQYF. DNA sequence: TGTGCCAGCACCAGAAAGGCGGATTCCACAGATACGCAGTATTTT.